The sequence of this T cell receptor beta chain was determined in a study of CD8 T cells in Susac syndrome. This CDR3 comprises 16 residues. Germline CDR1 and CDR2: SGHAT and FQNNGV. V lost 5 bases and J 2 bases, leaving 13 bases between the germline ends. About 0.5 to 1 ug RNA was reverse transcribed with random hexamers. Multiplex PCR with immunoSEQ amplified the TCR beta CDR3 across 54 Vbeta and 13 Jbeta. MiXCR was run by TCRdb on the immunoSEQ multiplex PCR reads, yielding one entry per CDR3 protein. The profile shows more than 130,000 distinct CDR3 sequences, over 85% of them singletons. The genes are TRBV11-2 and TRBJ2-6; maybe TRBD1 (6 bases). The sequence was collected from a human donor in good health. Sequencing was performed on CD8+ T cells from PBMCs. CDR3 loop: CASSSPGTPGANVLTF. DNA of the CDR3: TGTGCCAGCAGCAGCCCCGGGACACCTGGGGCCAACGTCCTGACTTTC. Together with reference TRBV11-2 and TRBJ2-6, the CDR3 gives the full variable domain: EAGVAQSPRYKIIEKRQSVAFWCNPISGHATLYWYQQILGQGPKLLIQFQNNGVVDDSQLPKDRFSAERLKGVDSTLKIQPAKLEDSAVYLCASSSPGTPGANVLTFGAGSRLTVL.